The T cell receptor (beta chain) under discussion was sequenced for a study of cytomegalovirus exposure and HLA in healthy donors (TCRdb year 2017). With respect to the entire study: According to an earlier analysis of 550 to 700 of the donors, 150 million to 200 million T cells yielded roughly 110 million unique TCR beta sequences and 276 Gb of sequence data. Alongside the repertoire data, information on donor age, sex, ethnicity and CMV serostatus was compiled. About five DR-DQ haplotypes were handled as single units for association and clustering because linkage in the cohort was strong. The study was designed to test whether signatures of past pathogen exposure could be identified by cataloging public T cell receptors. Among a few hundred genotyped donors of the cohort, an average of 235,054 unique TCR beta nucleotide sequences were sequenced per donor, 15% to 20% of them non-productive. An early release covering roughly 640 HLA-typed donors comprised 250 to 350 gigabases of sequencing data and around 80 million unique TCR sequences. A later analysis re-analyzed previously published TCR beta repertoires from approximately 670 donors and added high-resolution HLA genotyping to study TCR occurrence patterns. Along with the approximately 650-subject first cohort, a separate validation cohort of around 120 different subjects was used. The genetic ancestry cluster associated with self-reported Caucasian donors included around four fifths of the 350 to 500 genotyped donors. The T cell repertoires of several hundred subjects were profiled by immunosequencing and related to cytomegalovirus serostatus. An earlier analysis of approximately 580 of the donors used high-throughput TCR beta sequencing to judge whether each TCR beta V gene segment behaved as functional or pseudogenic. Typing coverage differed by locus: A, B, C, DRB1 and DQB1 were typed in roughly 629-630 donors, DQA1 in about 550, DPA1 in some 610, and DPB1 in roughly 450. Both class I and class II loci were covered by HLA typing, at four-digit resolution. The study combined high-throughput TCR immunosequencing, statistical association of individual TCRs with disease status, and machine learning to predict cytomegalovirus infection status. All discovery cohort repertoires had been generated on a single sequencing platform. Genome-wide SNP genotypes for about 65% of the roughly 670 donors were used in a later genetic analysis, which treated that subset as a discovery cohort. Rather than using new phenotypic data, the later analysis identified candidate immune exposures from TCR beta sequences and from how often those sequences occurred across donors. The paper as a whole reports these results and caveats: According to a later genetic analysis, donors in an Asian-associated ancestry cluster had fewer N-insertions in productive TCRs than the roughly 700-donor mean. In a later analysis, HLA-associated TCR beta chains were found to be more clonally expanded and to have lower generation probabilities than equally common non-associated chains. According to a later analysis, most CMV-associated TCR beta chains appeared to be HLA-restricted, and the HLA associations seemed to be driven largely by CMV exposure. Because counts were too low, about 15 rarely observed V segments, including chromosome 9 orphons, were left out of the earlier analysis of several hundred of the donors. A total of 150 to 200 TCR beta chains were listed by the study as associated with cytomegalovirus. A further reported finding was that TCR beta sequences accurately predicted the HLA-A and HLA-B alleles for most subjects in the first cohort. A later analysis reported that several top co-occurrence clusters appeared linked to parvovirus B19, influenza, CMV and Epstein-Barr virus. Only TCR beta chains were sequenced in this cohort, and the absence of alpha or paired-chain data limited detectable features. In a later genetic analysis, a missense DCLRE1C variant was associated with V-gene and J-gene trimming of TCR beta chains, and the association was replicated in an independent cohort. A cluster of highly shared sequence variants was judged likely to represent a technical artifact of the sequencing pipeline. The only immune exposure information available for the cohort was CMV serostatus. An earlier analysis of approximately 590 of the donors showed that most TCR beta V segments appeared in productive rearrangements either about 87% or about 30% of the time, which broadly matched IMGT annotations. HLA typing was unavailable for some donors at each locus, so association tests used only the typed subset. According to a later analysis, TCR association rates differed among HLA loci, with DRB1 alleles showing the most associated TCRs and HLA-C alleles showing the fewest. The 87-base-pair reads could not distinguish some IMGT-functional V segments, including TRBV6-2 and TRBV6-3, so those segments were excluded. Sequencing depth was assumed to be roughly uniform across donors in the presence/absence analyses, though that assumption may not hold. When HLA alleles, especially DR and DQ, strongly co-occurred, TCR associations were difficult to assign to individual alleles. Linkage disequilibrium might explain the correlated functional status among segregating V segments, but an unknown experimental factor could not be excluded. In a later analysis, around 17,000 TCR beta sequences were associated with specific HLA alleles at a false discovery rate of 0.05. According to the authors, the approach could potentially be generalized to other disease states and immunological phenotypes. In both the original and validation cohorts, the classifier was reported to diagnose cytomegalovirus status with high specificity and sensitivity. Across donors, most TCR sequences were observed very rarely, whereas some public TCRs were present in many individuals. Three of the identified cytomegalovirus-associated TCR beta chains were confirmed in vitro to be specific for cytomegalovirus antigens.

V has 7 bases trimmed and J has 2 bases trimmed; junction bases matching no gene number 7. Reading from cysteine to phenylalanine, the CDR3 counts 14 amino acids. CDR3 DNA only is kept here, 42 bases in frame from base 1. Per the germline V gene (reference sequence), LNHDA is the CDR1 and SQIVND is the CDR2. Points on this clone: Its antigen specificity is not known. The sample holds no much larger clone one base away, and base qualities are not on file.

Library method: the immunoSEQ multiplex PCR assay. For the multiplex PCR, a mixture combining 60 forward primers for TCR Vbeta segments and 13 reverse primers for TCR Jbeta segments was used. A multiplex PCR assay on genomic DNA amplified the CDR3 region of rearranged TCR beta genes. Amplified TCR beta libraries were sequenced as 87-base-pair reads on the Illumina HiSeq System. The original methods were these. Across the 600 to 700 repertoires, a later analysis counted some 80 million unique TCR beta chains, roughly 11 million of which were shared by at least two donors. Raw reads were error-corrected and collapsed into unique sequences by a nearest-neighbor algorithm in which closely related sequences were merged to remove PCR and sequencing errors. CDR3 sequences were aligned to IMGT reference sequences to assign V, D and J gene segments. For a sequence to be retained, a match of at least six nucleotides to both a V gene segment and a J gene segment was required. Rearrangements were classified as productive when the CDR3 lacked stop codons and remained in frame with V and J, and all other rearrangements were classified as non-productive. Following IMGT convention, CDR3 was defined as the stretch from the second conserved V-encoded cysteine to the conserved J-encoded phenylalanine. The earlier analysis of fewer than 700 of the donors excluded sequences that lacked an unambiguous match to a single V gene segment. In an earlier analysis of some 590 of the donors, a V segment was called functional when productive rearrangements were above 56.7%, and segregating when the standard deviation between donors exceeded 5%. A statistical classification framework was developed to diagnose cytomegalovirus status using the catalog of TCR beta chain sequences. In a later analysis, V and J genes were assigned by comparing TCR nucleotide sequences against IMGT/GENE-DB human TR gene sequences. A later analysis assigned CDR3 sequences and most-parsimonious VDJ recombination scenarios with the TCRdist pipeline. A later analysis defined each TCR beta chain by its CDR3 amino acid sequence plus V-gene family, and excluded reads lacking a unique V-gene family. As a way to deal with suspected cross-contamination and a sequencing artifact, a later analysis dropped nearly 600 nucleotide sequences that were highly shared and had low generation probability. A later analysis calculated a clonal expansion index for each public chain from normalized within-repertoire ranks of inferred template counts. Generation probabilities in a later analysis came from a VDJ recombination model fitted to out-of-frame rearrangements, and those results were checked against IGoR. In a later analysis, TCR-TCR, TCR-HLA and TCR-CMV co-occurrence was scored with hypergeometric tests, and a repertoire-size bias correction was applied to TCR pairs. A later analysis estimated false discovery rates by permuting HLA or CMV assignments 20 times. In a later analysis, co-occurring TCRs were grouped using DBSCAN, with TCRdist sequence similarity added in when clustering inside HLA-allele-positive subsets. Repertoires with fewer than 30,000 or more than 120,000 public chains were left out of co-occurrence clustering, as were five repertoires with anomalous nucleotide sharing. Not all clones reach the TCRdb copy of this immuneACCESS table, which keeps in-frame sequences only. Checked studies attribute under half of the gap to unresolved V genes and leave the rest unexplained. V, J and clone size are those of that table, while D and trimming were read from the DNA. The sample table holds about 190,000 clones, of which around 85% were seen once. The ten largest account for roughly 6.7% of the sample.

The cohort was made up of approximately 700 healthy bone marrow donors. At the time of sampling, every cohort member was nominally healthy, though immune exposures that went unrecorded were likely present. The donor was CMV seropositive and belonged to the group of 250 to 300 seropositive cohort members. Every donor gave a peripheral blood sample, and the peripheral blood mononuclear cells from that sample were used for TCR beta sequencing. Genomic DNA was extracted from the blood cell samples with the Qiagen DNeasy Blood Extraction Kit. Recombination joined TRBV19 with TRBJ2-5; a stretch of 7 junction bases matches TRBD1. This receptor was taken from a man in his forties in good health and CMV-seropositive. The sequenced sample was PBMCs. Here is the DNA: TGTGCCAGTACCCGGACAGGTGGACAAGAGACCCAGTACTTC. Its amino acids are CASTRTGGQETQYF.